These T cell receptor beta chains were read from a single sample in a study of vaccination and CD4 T cells after COVID-19. Antigen specificity for these receptors is unknown. One entry per CDR3 protein, called by TCRdb with MiXCR from the PCR reads. The sample yields just under 20,000 distinct CDR3 sequences, about 61% seen once. The sample taken for sequencing was CD4+ T cells from blood, cultured in vitro. All receptors derive from a human donor who had recovered from COVID-19. CDR3s include the opening cysteine and the closing phenylalanine or tryptophan. The order of the fields is V gene, CDR3 protein.

>TRBV6-4
CASSGLETQYF
>TRBV6-2/TRBV6-3
CASLSIYEQFF
>TRBV29-1
CSAPDYLSYNEQFF
>TRBV6-1
CASSDRAIYGYTF
>TRBV20-1
CSARRPGTGIEAFF
>TRBV18
CASSPVGEGNQPQHF
>TRBV5-1
CASSGGTSQETQYF
>TRBV24-1
CATSDPSRDGYTF
>TRBV25-1
CASSGLAGASGELFF
>TRBV19
CASREGTGGYSSPLHF
>TRBV5-4
CASSLAQSTGELFF
>TRBV20-1
CSARIQYEIAFF
>TRBV6-1
CASMALVNGRGRYYGYTF
>TRBV11-2
CASSFGAGMNTEAFF
>TRBV20-1
CSARGEGRGDTQYF
>TRBV12-3/TRBV12-4
CASSSRVVGYTF
>TRBV6-5
CASSYRQGAGNTIYF
>TRBV6-4
CASSDSTTDTQYF
>TRBV20-1
CSARDVVSNYGYTF
>TRBV10-1
CASSDRGHTGELFF
>TRBV28
CASSLGTGGNQPQHF
>TRBV2
CASSEGGRTETQYF
>TRBV11-2
CASSLSPRGYTF
>TRBV28
CASSSGQQGYTF
>TRBV20-1
CSARPEAGIGSNQPQHF
>TRBV27
CASSPRTSRELSQYF
>TRBV6-1
CASSSRTGHEQFF
>TRBV6-1
CASSPPRGPRNGELFF
>TRBV6-2/TRBV6-3
CASSWARGNTEAFF
>TRBV18
CASSPLGQGEGYTF
>TRBV11-2
CASSLGALENTEAFF
>TRBV29-1
CSVEAGTGLNYGYTF
>TRBV19
CASSSRGRYEQYF
>TRBV12-3/TRBV12-4
CASSSSGISYEQYF
>TRBV6-1
CASSGSGTGNYEQYF